A selection of T cell receptor beta chains follows, all from one sample in a study of monozygotic twins with inflammatory bowel disease. TCRdb re-called the 5' RACE reads and shows each CDR3 protein once, DNA omitted. This listing includes about 160,000 distinct CDR3 sequences. The sequenced sample was blood. These receptors were collected from a human donor with ulcerative colitis or Crohn's disease, or a healthy co-twin of an affected twin (not recorded which). Each CDR3 is given with its conserved first and last residue.

J | V | CDR3
TRBJ2-5 | TRBV7-2 | CASSRGLAGGGPETQYF
TRBJ2-1 | TRBV4-3 | CASSRRGVAELNEQFF
TRBJ2-7 | TRBV20-1 | CSAPGEGAYEQYF
TRBJ1-2 | TRBV9 | CASSPDPRQPYGYTF
TRBJ2-6 | TRBV27 | CASSLSRANVLTF
TRBJ2-3 | TRBV7-9 | CASRWEGASTDTQYF
TRBJ2-1 | TRBV2 | CASVRVAGYNEQFF
TRBJ1-2 | TRBV29-1 | CSVGQGDYYGYTF
TRBJ2-1 | TRBV5-1 | CASSRTGPSYNEQFF
TRBJ2-7 | TRBV10-3 | CAISESGTSGGSSYEQYF
TRBJ1-2 | TRBV5-1 | CASSYFDSHNRANYGYTF
TRBJ2-7 | TRBV29-1 | CSVVVPPYEQYF
TRBJ2-7 | TRBV7-2 | CASSSVRDFTYEQYF
TRBJ2-2 | TRBV5-1 | CASSRLTPNTGELFF
TRBJ2-1 | TRBV6-4 | CASSDHLVWEGYNEQFF
TRBJ2-1 | TRBV19 | CASHPGQGRSYNEQFF
TRBJ2-7 | TRBV5-6 | CASSPDHRGQAYEQYF
TRBJ2-1 | TRBV5-1 | CASAVWRGSYNEQFF
TRBJ1-4 | TRBV10-3 | CAISEQGTGEKLFF
TRBJ1-1 | TRBV27 | CASGAGSGTEAFF
TRBJ2-4 | TRBV15 | CATSRDPARENIQYF
TRBJ1-1 | TRBV7-3 | CASSSGKGNTEAFF
TRBJ2-1 | TRBV7-2 | CASTLGGLYNEQFF
TRBJ1-1 | TRBV7-8 | CASRPYRGLNTEAFF
TRBJ2-1 | TRBV11-2 | CASEPGLLPGEQFF
TRBJ2-4 | TRBV19 | CASIQGPQGSIAKNIQYF
TRBJ2-1 | TRBV5-1 | CASSLTTGLAGDNEQFF
TRBJ2-4 | TRBV5-6 | CASSSRTSGGLKNIQYF
TRBJ2-3 | TRBV10-1 | CASSGSGADTQYF
TRBJ1-2 | TRBV27 | CASAYSGSDGYTF
TRBJ2-1 | TRBV6-4 | CASSREGGSRNEQFF
TRBJ2-1 | TRBV28 | CGSSLTGLRAYNEQFF
TRBJ2-3 | TRBV7-3 | CASSLPGTPSSTDTQYF
TRBJ1-1 | TRBV6-2/TRBV6-3 | CASIPSLNTEAFF
TRBJ2-6 | TRBV12-3/TRBV12-4 | CASSTLGIPGANVLTF